Sequencing of this TCR beta chain was carried out in a study of graft-versus-host responses after intestinal transplantation. Study-level information: Isolated intestinal, liver-intestinal, or multivisceral transplants were what recipients had. Anti-thymocyte globulin induction preceded 2 to 4 years of tacrolimus and steroid maintenance in all recipients. The study's findings and limits: Among recipient marrow samples, GvH clones were found; some appeared first in ileum or blood. Allografts of patients with graft-donor T cell macrochimerism showed high graft-versus-host to host-versus-graft clone ratios.

Notes on this clone: Its antigen is unidentified.

Germline V CDR1 and CDR2: MNHEY, SMNVEV (reference sequence). The length of the CDR3 is 13 residues. Trimming removed 5 bases from V and 2 bases from J, with 8 bases in between. Measured with immunoSEQ multiplex PCR; TCRdb has only the in-frame clones, and not every one. In the table there are 350 to 400 clones, roughly nine tenths of which are singletons. The sequence came from a human patient who received an intestinal transplant, so some T cells may come from the graft donor. V is TRBV27 and J is TRBJ2-3; no reliable D call. Sequencing used PBMCs, obtained 4 to 5 days after intestinal transplant. The CDR3 bases are TGTGCCAGCAGTCCTCATAACACAGATACGCAGTATTTT. Translating gives CASSPHNTDTQYF.